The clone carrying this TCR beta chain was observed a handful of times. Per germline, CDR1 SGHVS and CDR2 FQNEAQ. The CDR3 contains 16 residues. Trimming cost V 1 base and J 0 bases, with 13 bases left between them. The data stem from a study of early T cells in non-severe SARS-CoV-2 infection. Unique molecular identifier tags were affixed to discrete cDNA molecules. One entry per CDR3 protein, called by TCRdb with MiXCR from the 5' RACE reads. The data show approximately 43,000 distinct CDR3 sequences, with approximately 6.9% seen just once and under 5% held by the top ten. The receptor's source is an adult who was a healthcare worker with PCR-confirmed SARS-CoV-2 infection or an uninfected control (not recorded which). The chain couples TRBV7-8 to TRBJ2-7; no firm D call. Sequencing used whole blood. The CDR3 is CASSLVGGVYSYEQYF. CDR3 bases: TGTGCCAGCAGCTTAGTGGGCGGCGTTTACTCCTACGAGCAGTACTTC.